The rows below give T cell receptor beta chains drawn from one sample of a study of blood T cell repertoires in COVID-19. Sequencing used immunoSEQ multiplex PCR; TCRdb keeps in-frame clones, though not all of them. The sample consists of a few hundred thousand clones, 75% to 90% of them appearing once. Specimen: PBMCs or T cells enriched from blood (not recorded which). Receptors originate from a woman aged 55-70 years who had recovered from COVID-19. The CDR3 runs from the conserved cysteine through the conserved F or W. A D gene is named only where the DNA matches it firmly. Clone sizes are given selectively: once, few, many, or a class where the clone is expanded.

TRBJ1-1,TRBV18,TRBD1,-,TGTGCCAGCTCACCGCAGGGGGCGTACTACAACACTGAAGCTTTCTTT,CASSPQGAYYNTEAFF
TRBJ1-5,TRBV12-3/TRBV12-4,-,-,TGTGCCAGCAGTCGACAGTACAATCAGCCCCAGCATTTT,CASSRQYNQPQHF
TRBJ2-7,TRBV4-1,TRBD1,-,TGCGCCAGCAGCCAAGGTGGGGACAGCCTCCCCTACGAGCAGTACTTC,CASSQGGDSLPYEQYF
TRBJ2-5,TRBV9,TRBD1,-,TGTGCCAGCAGCACCAGGGGGCTAGGAGAGACCCAGTACTTC,CASSTRGLGETQYF
TRBJ1-2,TRBV2,TRBD1,-,TGTGCCAGCAGCCGGACAGGGGTTACTGGCTACACCTTC,CASSRTGVTGYTF
TRBJ2-7,TRBV6-6,TRBD1,few,TGTGCCAGCAGCCGAACGCGTGCCTTGGGACAGGGACACGAGCAGTACTTC,CASSRTRALGQGHEQYF
TRBJ2-7,TRBV13,TRBD1,-,TGTGCCAGCAGCACCTACTCAGGGGGCCTTTCCTACGAGCAGTACTTC,CASSTYSGGLSYEQYF
TRBJ1-4,TRBV4-1,TRBD1,few,TGCGCCAGCAGCCAAGATTTGGGACAGGGGGGAAGGAAACTGTTTTTT,CASSQDLGQGGRKLFF
TRBJ2-1,TRBV5-1,-,-,TGCGCCAGCAGCCCCGGGGGATACAATGAGCAGTTCTTC,CASSPGGYNEQFF
TRBJ1-4,TRBV2,-,-,TGTGCCAGCAAGCGACAGAATGAAAAACTGTTTTTT,CASKRQNEKLFF
TRBJ1-6,TRBV2,-,once,TGTGCCAGCAGTGAAGGAAGGGGATCACCCCTCCACTTT,CASSEGRGSPLHF
TRBJ2-1,TRBV6-5,TRBD2,-,TGTGCCAGCAGTTACATAGGCGGGGGGTCCTACAATGAGCAGTTCTTC,CASSYIGGGSYNEQFF
TRBJ2-7,TRBV12-5,-,once,TGTGCTAGTGGTTTTCACCGTCTGGAGCGGCGGTTCTCCTGCGAGCAGTACTTC,CASGFHRLERRFSCEQYF
TRBJ2-7,TRBV3-1/TRBV3-2,TRBD2,few,TGTGCCAGCAGCCAAGCGCTAGCGGGGGGGCACTCCTACGAGCAGTACTTC,CASSQALAGGHSYEQYF
TRBJ1-6,TRBV5-3,TRBD1,many,TGTGCCAGAAGCCTACAGGGGGCGCATGTTCGTAATTCACCCCTCCACTTT,CARSLQGAHVRNSPLHF
TRBJ2-7,TRBV24-1,TRBD2,-,TGTGCCACCAGTGATCCGACTAGCGGGGGCTCCTACGAGCAGTACTTC,CATSDPTSGGSYEQYF
TRBJ2-2,TRBV3-1/TRBV3-2,TRBD2,-,TGTGCCAGCAGCCAGGGCTTTACTAGCGGGGGGGCCCCCTGGACCGGGGAGCTGTTTTTT,CASSQGFTSGGAPWTGELFF
TRBJ1-1,TRBV30,-,-,TGTGCCTGGAGTTCCTGGGGAGGGAACACTGAAGCTTTCTTT,CAWSSWGGNTEAFF
TRBJ1-6,TRBV11-2,TRBD1,-,TGTGCCAGCAGCACGGGACAGGGGCATAATTCACCCCTCCACTTT,CASSTGQGHNSPLHF
TRBJ1-1,TRBV15,-,-,TGTGCCACCAGCAGACAGGAGAACACTGAAGCTTTCTTT,CATSRQENTEAFF
TRBJ2-1,TRBV18,-,once,TGTGCCAGCTCACCATTCGCCCCCCAGGCGGGTTACAATGAGCAGTTCTTC,CASSPFAPQAGYNEQFF
TRBJ2-2,TRBV19,-,-,TGTGCCAGTAGTGCGGCCGGGGAGCTGTTTTTT,CASSAAGELFF
TRBJ2-3,TRBV24-1,-,-,TGTGCCACCAGACAACAAGATACGCAGTATTTT,CATRQQDTQYF
TRBJ1-5,TRBV24-1,-,-,TGTGCCACCAGCCTTAACACGTTCCGGCCCCAGCATTTT,CATSLNTFRPQHF
TRBJ1-2,TRBV29-1,-,-,TGCAGCGTTGAATTGGCAGGGTTGGGCTACACCTTC,CSVELAGLGYTF
TRBJ2-3,TRBV18,-,-,TGTGCCAGCTCACCACTGATAAGCCCCTTTGGTAGCACAGATACGCAGTATTTT,CASSPLISPFGSTDTQYF
TRBJ1-1,TRBV4-1,TRBD1,-,TGCGCCAGCAGACTAGGTACAGGGGTGGTAGTGATGAACACTGAAGCTTTCTTT,CASRLGTGVVVMNTEAFF
TRBJ1-6,TRBV10-1,-,-,TGCGCCAGCAGCCCCACAGGGAACTCCTATAATTCACCCCTCCACTTT,CASSPTGNSYNSPLHF
TRBJ1-5,TRBV5-1,-,-,TGCGCCAGCAGGTCGACCGGGACATCGGGTCAGCCCCAGCATTTT,CASRSTGTSGQPQHF
TRBJ2-3,TRBV2,-,-,TGTGCCAGCAGTGATCGCGGGGAAGGGGCAGATACGCAGTATTTT,CASSDRGEGADTQYF
TRBJ2-6,TRBV5-6,-,-,TGTGCCAGCAGCCCCCTCTCCGGGGGAGGGGCCAACGTCCTGACTTTC,CASSPLSGGGANVLTF
TRBJ1-4,TRBV4-1,TRBD1,-,TGCGCCAGCATGGGGACAGTTAATGAAAAACTGTTTTTT,CASMGTVNEKLFF
TRBJ1-5,TRBV24-1,-,few,TGTGCCACCAGTGATCCCCTTAGCAATCAGCCCCAGCATTTT,CATSDPLSNQPQHF
TRBJ1-1,TRBV29-1,-,-,TGCAGCGCTCCCGAGGGGGGGGCCACTGAAGCTTTCTTT,CSAPEGGATEAFF
TRBJ2-7,TRBV27,TRBD2,-,TGTGCCAGCAGTTTATCGTCGCTAGCGGTGGCCTACGAGCAGTACTTC,CASSLSSLAVAYEQYF
TRBJ1-4,TRBV9,-,-,TGTGCCAGCAGCGTAGGACAGGAGTACGAAAAACTGTTTTTT,CASSVGQEYEKLFF
TRBJ1-6,TRBV6-5,-,-,TGTGCCACTGAGACAGTCTCTCCCCAGAATTCACCCCTCCACTTT,CATETVSPQNSPLHF
TRBJ1-5,TRBV20-1,TRBD1,-,TGCAGTGCTAGTTTCACCGGGACAGGGAGCAGCAATCAGCCCCAGCATTTT,CSASFTGTGSSNQPQHF
TRBJ1-2,TRBV11-3,TRBD1,-,TGTGCCAACTTTCGGACAGGGCGGCATGGCTACACCTTC,CANFRTGRHGYTF
TRBJ1-2,TRBV12-3/TRBV12-4,-,few,TGTGCCAGCAGCCCACAGGCTAACTATGGCTACACCTTC,CASSPQANYGYTF
TRBJ2-7,TRBV6-4,TRBD2,-,TGTGCCAGCAGTGACCCGCAGGTCTCCCCCGTCGGACTAGCGGGGGACTACGAGCAGTACTTC,CASSDPQVSPVGLAGDYEQYF
TRBJ2-5,TRBV30,TRBD2,-,TGTGCCTGGAGCAGCAGCGGGGGGGCGGGAGAGACCCAGTACTTC,CAWSSSGGAGETQYF
TRBJ1-1,TRBV29-1,TRBD1,-,TGCAGCGCTATCGAGGGAGGAACAGGGGGCTACACTGAAGCTTTCTTT,CSAIEGGTGGYTEAFF
TRBJ1-1,TRBV9,-,-,TGTGCCAGCAGCTTGGACTTCTCGACTGAAGCTTTCTTT,CASSLDFSTEAFF
TRBJ1-1,TRBV7-8,-,-,TGTGCCAGCAGCTTAGGCGCCGCAAGCACTGAAGCTTTCTTT,CASSLGAASTEAFF
TRBJ1-3,TRBV18,-,-,TGTGCCAGCTCACCCCAACCCCGTGTGGGGGCGAGCTCTGGAAACACCATATATTTT,CASSPQPRVGASSGNTIYF
TRBJ1-3,TRBV6-5,-,-,TGTGCCAGCAGTTATGGGCAGGGCTCTGGAAACACCATATATTTT,CASSYGQGSGNTIYF
TRBJ2-3,TRBV12-3/TRBV12-4,-,-,TGTGCCAGCAGTTTTGCAGTGACAGATACGCAGTATTTT,CASSFAVTDTQYF
TRBJ1-6,TRBV10-2,TRBD1,-,TGCGCCAGCACCCCAGGGGGGCTTTATAATTCACCCCTCCACTTT,CASTPGGLYNSPLHF
TRBJ2-1,TRBV4-1,TRBD2,-,TGCGCCGTAAAAGGGGCTGGCCGCGGGGGGGCACAGTTCTTC,CAVKGAGRGGAQFF
TRBJ2-6,TRBV11-2,TRBD1,-,TGTGCCAGCAGCTTAGGGACTCAGGGGGCATGGGGGGCCAACGTCCTGACTTTC,CASSLGTQGAWGANVLTF
TRBJ2-6,TRBV5-1,-,-,TGCGCCAGCACTCAACTTCCTGTGGGCGCGGGGGCCAACGTCCTGACTTTC,CASTQLPVGAGANVLTF
TRBJ1-4,TRBV10-1,-,-,TGCGCCAGCCCCCTCCGCCCAACAGGGTCGGCTAATGAAAAACTGTTTTTT,CASPLRPTGSANEKLFF
TRBJ1-2,TRBV28,TRBD1,-,TGTGCCAGCAGTGGGGGACAGAACTATGGCTACACCTTC,CASSGGQNYGYTF
TRBJ1-6,TRBV19,-,-,TGTGCCACCCGGGACACGGAGGATTCACCCCTCCACTTT,CATRDTEDSPLHF
TRBJ2-1,TRBV5-8,TRBD1,-,TGTGCCAGCAGCCGACAGGGCCCGAAGCCCTACAATGAGCAGTTCTTC,CASSRQGPKPYNEQFF
TRBJ1-6,TRBV5-5,TRBD1,-,TGTGCCAGCAGCTATCGGACAGGGTGGAATTCACCCCTCCACTTT,CASSYRTGWNSPLHF
TRBJ1-1,TRBV21-1,-,-,TGTGCCAGCAGGGGGGGACAGGGTTACACTGAAGCTTTCTTT,CASRGGQGYTEAFF
TRBJ1-1,TRBV11-2,-,-,TGTGCCAGCAGCTTGATTCCGGGGTTGAACACTGAAGCTTTCTTT,CASSLIPGLNTEAFF